The entry that follows covers one T cell receptor beta chain sequence. TCRdb's copy holds only in-frame clones and misses some; the assay was immunoSEQ multiplex PCR. The sample records about 110,000 clones, under 85% being singletons. This entry comes from a study of PD-L1 blockade in urothelial cancer. The material was PBMCs, obtained around atezolizumab (anti-PD-L1) treatment. The TCR sequence derives from a man in his forties or fifties with urothelial cancer.

CDR3 residues: CASSSRRGTEAFF. In DNA form, the CDR3 reads TGTGCCAGCAGTTCAAGGCGCGGCACTGAAGCTTTCTTT. The genes are TRBV27 and TRBJ1-1; D remains ambiguous. The CDR3 covers 13 residues. The V end was cut by 4 bases, the J end by 4 bases, with 10 bases between. CDR1 and CDR2 (germline): MNHEY, SMNVEV (reference sequence).